One and the same sample provided the 14 T cell receptor beta chains below, sequenced in a study of shared clonotypes between healthy human individuals. TCRdb keeps only in-frame clones here, not all; method: immunoSEQ multiplex PCR. In the table there are about 490,000 clones, about 80% of which are singletons. Sequenced: PBMCs. All receptors come from a middle-aged woman in good health. Some clones in this sample may be carry-over from other donors' samples.

About this clone: Other DNA sequences from this sample encode an identical CDR3 as well. The chain carries TRBV27 and TRBJ2-7; D remains unclear. Trimming left V 5 bases short and J 0 bases short, with 11 bases between. Germline V lookup: CDR1 MNHEY, CDR2 SMNVEV (reference sequence). The CDR3 has 14 amino acids. DNA of the CDR3: TGTGCCAGCAGTCCAAGGACGGACTCCTACGAGCAGTACTTC. Protein sequence: CASSPRTDSYEQYF.

This rearrangement joins TRBV9 to TRBJ2-2; 8 positions agree with TRBD2. Germline V gives CDR1 SGDLS, CDR2 YYNGEE. V dropped 7 bases and J dropped 5; count of bases not matched to a gene: 7. This CDR3 contains 14 residues. CDR3 in DNA: TGTGCCAGCTCCGGGAGGGCCGGAACCGGGGAGCTGTTTTTT. Its translation: CASSGRAGTGELFF.

CDR3 sequence reads: CASSMGRDEKLFF. In DNA, the CDR3 is TGTGCCAGCTCGATGGGGCGAGATGAAAAACTGTTTTTT. The chain couples TRBV18 to TRBJ1-4; D is perhaps TRBD1 (5 bases). The CDR3 consists of 13 residues. Between the trimmed V and J ends, which lost 6 bases and 6 bases, there was a span of 11 bases. Germline loops: CDR1 KGHSH, CDR2 LQKENI.

The rearrangement joins TRBV11-3 to TRBJ2-5; D gene unclear. The CDR3 is made up of 13 amino acids. Germline-derived CDR1 and CDR2 are SGHNT and YENEEA. V was trimmed by 5 bases and J by 4 bases, leaving 11 bases between them. The DNA for the CDR3 is TGTGCCAGCAGCCCCCGACCAGGAGAGACCCAGTACTTC. Protein sequence: CASSPRPGETQYF.

The chain couples TRBV28 to TRBJ2-1; D is perhaps TRBD2 (5 bases). CDR3 length: 14 amino acids. The ends were cut back, 3 bases at V and 7 bases at J, with 13 bases in the middle. Germline lookup yields CDR1 MDHEN and CDR2 SYDVKM. This CDR3 reads CASSFRTLGNEQFF. DNA of the CDR3: TGTGCCAGCAGTTTTAGGACTCTCGGGAATGAGCAGTTCTTC.

The chain carries TRBV7-9 and TRBJ1-6, with D perhaps matching TRBD1 (5 bases). The V gene lost 2 bases and the J gene lost 11 bases, with 13 bases spanning the gap. Germline values: CDR1 SEHNR, CDR2 FQNEAQ (reference sequence). There are 14 residues in the CDR3. The DNA of the CDR3 is TGTGCCAGCAGCTTACAGGGTAATGGTGCACCCCTCCACTTT. As protein: CASSLQGNGAPLHF.

The chain uses TRBV9 and TRBJ2-5, with TRBD2 matching over 9 bases. CDR3 length: 14 amino acids. Trimming removed 0 bases from V and 5 bases from J; junction bases left unmatched: 2. Germline lookup yields CDR1 SGDLS and CDR2 YYNGEE. The CDR3 is CASSVVSGSETQYF. The CDR3 DNA reads TGTGCCAGCAGCGTAGTTAGCGGGAGTGAGACCCAGTACTTC.

V and J are TRBV7-2 and TRBJ2-1, with TRBD2 identical over 8 bases. In germline, CDR1 is SGHTA, CDR2 FQGNSA. V shed 5 bases and J 4 bases; nucleotides not matched to a gene: 7. This CDR3 spans 15 amino acids. The CDR3 DNA reads TGTGCCAGCAGCCCCGGACTAGCAGATTACAATGAGCAGTTCTTC. Translation: CASSPGLADYNEQFF.

V and J are TRBV7-2 and TRBJ2-7; TRBD2 agrees at 11 bases. V trimming: 5 bases; J trimming: 3 bases; junction bases outside the gene matches: 6. There are 15 residues in the CDR3. Per the germline V gene, CDR1 is SGHTA and CDR2 is FQGNSA. CDR3 region: CASSPGTSGIYEQYF. The CDR3, as DNA: TGTGCCAGCAGCCCGGGGACTAGCGGAATCTACGAGCAGTACTTC.

This clone has only one observation. The chain couples TRBV5-1 to TRBJ2-2; 10 bases are shared with TRBD2. V was clipped by 5 bases and J by 2 bases; unmatched bases: 3. This CDR3 comprises 15 residues. CDR1 and CDR2 from the germline V gene are SGHRS and YFSETQ. CDR3 DNA sequence: TGCGCCAGCAGATGGACTAGCGGAAACACCGGGGAGCTGTTTTTT. Translated, it gives CASRWTSGNTGELFF.

The V gene is TRBV4-1, the J gene TRBJ2-2, with 14 bases matching TRBD2. V was pared by 1 base and J by 4 bases, with 5 bases of the junction left unmatched. Germline V gene sequence: CDR1 MGHRA, CDR2 YSYEKL. CDR3 size: 18 residues. In DNA, the CDR3 is TGCGCCAGCAGCCAAGGACTAGCGGGAGGGCCGGGCACCGGGGAGCTGTTTTTT. This encodes CASSQGLAGGPGTGELFF.

V is TRBV5-1 and J is TRBJ2-2; maybe TRBD2 (6 bases). This CDR3 is built from 15 residues. CDR1 SGHRS and CDR2 YFSETQ come from the germline V gene. Trimming removed 5 bases from V and 1 base from J, with 12 bases in between. The chain's CDR3 is CASSRLALNTGELFF. The CDR3 nucleotides read TGCGCCAGCAGTCGGCTAGCGCTGAACACCGGGGAGCTGTTTTTT.

The chain carries TRBV19 and TRBJ2-2, with 12 bases matching TRBD1. The germline V gene has CDR1 LNHDA and CDR2 SQIVND (reference sequence). The V and J ends lost 5 bases and 6 bases, in that order; junction bases with no gene match: 7. The CDR3 is 16 residues long. DNA of the CDR3: TGTGCCAGTAGTGGCCGGGACAGGGGGCTATCCGGGGAGCTGTTTTTT. This translates into CASSGRDRGLSGELFF.

The chain recombines TRBV30 with TRBJ1-3; the D is unclear. Germline loops: CDR1 GTSNPN, CDR2 SVGIG (reference sequence). The CDR3 spans 13 residues. The CDR3 here is CALRAGSGNTIYF. CDR3 nucleotide sequence: TGTGCATTAAGGGCAGGCTCTGGAAACACCATATATTTT. Full variable domain (rest looked up from reference TRBV30 and TRBJ1-3): SQTIHQWPATLVQPVGSPLSLECTVEGTSNPNLYWYRQAAGRGLQLLFYSVGIGQISSEVPQNLSASRPQDRQFILSSKKLLLSDSGFYLCALRAGSGNTIYFGEGSWLTVV.